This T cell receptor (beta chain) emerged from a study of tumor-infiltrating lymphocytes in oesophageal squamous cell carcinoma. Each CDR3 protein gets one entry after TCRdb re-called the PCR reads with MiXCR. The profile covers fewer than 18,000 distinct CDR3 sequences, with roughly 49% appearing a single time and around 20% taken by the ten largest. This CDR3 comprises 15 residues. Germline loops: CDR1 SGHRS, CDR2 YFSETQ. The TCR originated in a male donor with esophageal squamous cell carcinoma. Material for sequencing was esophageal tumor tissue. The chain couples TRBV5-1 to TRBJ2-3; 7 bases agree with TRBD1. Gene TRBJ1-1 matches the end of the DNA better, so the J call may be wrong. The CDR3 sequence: CASSPGTVKTVSAFF. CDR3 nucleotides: TGCGCCAGCAGCCCTGGGACAGTTAAAACGGTGAGCGCTTTCTTT.